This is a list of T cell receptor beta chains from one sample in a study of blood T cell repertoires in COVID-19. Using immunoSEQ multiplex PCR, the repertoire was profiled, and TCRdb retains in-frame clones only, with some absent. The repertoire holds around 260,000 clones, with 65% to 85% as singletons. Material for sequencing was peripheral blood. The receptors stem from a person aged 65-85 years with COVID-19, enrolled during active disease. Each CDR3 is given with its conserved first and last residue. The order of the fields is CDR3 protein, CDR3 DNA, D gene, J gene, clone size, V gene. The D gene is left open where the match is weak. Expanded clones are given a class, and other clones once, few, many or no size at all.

CDR3 protein: CAWRSGTGNQPQHF
CDR3 DNA: TGTGCCTGGAGGAGCGGGACGGGCAATCAGCCCCAGCATTTT
D gene: -
J gene: TRBJ1-5
clone size: -
V gene: TRBV30

CDR3 protein: CASSLGLARNTGELFF
CDR3 DNA: TGTGCCAGCAGCTTGGGACTAGCGCGGAACACCGGGGAGCTGTTTTTT
D gene: TRBD2
J gene: TRBJ2-2
clone size: once
V gene: TRBV5-6

CDR3 protein: CASSLDPGGTGNTIYF
CDR3 DNA: TGTGCCAGCAGCTTAGATCCAGGGGGCACAGGAAACACCATATATTTT
D gene: TRBD1
J gene: TRBJ1-3
clone size: -
V gene: TRBV7-2

CDR3 protein: CASSQGGGLAGTTDTQYF
CDR3 DNA: TGTGCCAGCAGCCAAGGAGGGGGACTAGCGGGGACCACAGATACGCAGTATTTT
D gene: TRBD2
J gene: TRBJ2-3
clone size: -
V gene: TRBV3-1/TRBV3-2

CDR3 protein: CASKKGLSGELFF
CDR3 DNA: TGTGCCAGCAAGAAGGGACTTTCCGGGGAGCTGTTTTTT
D gene: -
J gene: TRBJ2-2
clone size: -
V gene: TRBV6-5

CDR3 protein: CASSQDASGLYEQYF
CDR3 DNA: TGTGCCAGCAGCCAAGATGCTAGCGGGCTTTACGAGCAGTACTTC
D gene: TRBD2
J gene: TRBJ2-7
clone size: -
V gene: TRBV3-1/TRBV3-2

CDR3 protein: CATSRPLREGRGNQPQHF
CDR3 DNA: TGTGCCACCAGCAGACCCTTAAGAGAAGGTCGGGGCAATCAGCCCCAGCATTTT
D gene: -
J gene: TRBJ1-5
clone size: -
V gene: TRBV15

CDR3 protein: CASSHGTGAFYGYTF
CDR3 DNA: TGTGCCAGCAGCCACGGAACAGGGGCGTTCTATGGCTACACCTTC
D gene: TRBD1
J gene: TRBJ1-2
clone size: -
V gene: TRBV14

CDR3 protein: CASSEQGAVYGYTF
CDR3 DNA: TGCGCCAGCAGCGAGCAGGGCGCGGTCTATGGCTACACCTTC
D gene: -
J gene: TRBJ1-2
clone size: -
V gene: TRBV5-1

CDR3 protein: CASSVRQGHTDTQYF
CDR3 DNA: TGTGCCAGCAGTGTGAGACAGGGACACACAGATACGCAGTATTTT
D gene: TRBD1
J gene: TRBJ2-3
clone size: -
V gene: TRBV27

CDR3 protein: CASSLPGQNSPLHF
CDR3 DNA: TGTGCCAGCAGCCTGCCGGGACAGAATTCACCCCTCCACTTT
D gene: TRBD1
J gene: TRBJ1-6
clone size: few
V gene: TRBV4-2

CDR3 protein: CASSLTGKTGANVLTF
CDR3 DNA: TGTGCCAGCTCCTTGACAGGCAAAACTGGGGCCAACGTCCTGACTTTC
D gene: -
J gene: TRBJ2-6
clone size: -
V gene: TRBV18

CDR3 protein: CASSDGTGGIKQFF
CDR3 DNA: TGTGCCAGCAGTGACGGGACAGGGGGGATTAAGCAGTTCTTC
D gene: TRBD1
J gene: TRBJ2-1
clone size: -
V gene: TRBV6-1

CDR3 protein: CASSLVQGGNEKLFF
CDR3 DNA: TGTGCCAGCAGCTTAGTCCAGGGGGGAAATGAAAAACTGTTTTTT
D gene: TRBD1
J gene: TRBJ1-4
clone size: -
V gene: TRBV7-2

CDR3 protein: CASNRDRYEAFF
CDR3 DNA: TGTGCCAGCAACAGAGACAGGTATGAAGCTTTCTTT
D gene: -
J gene: TRBJ1-1
clone size: -
V gene: TRBV6-6

CDR3 protein: CATSGTLVIGQFF
CDR3 DNA: TGTGCCACCAGCGGGACACTCGTTATAGGACAGTTCTTC
D gene: -
J gene: TRBJ2-1
clone size: -
V gene: TRBV15

CDR3 protein: CASTFERGRADTQYF
CDR3 DNA: TGTGCCAGCACCTTCGAAAGGGGGAGGGCAGATACGCAGTATTTT
D gene: -
J gene: TRBJ2-3
clone size: -
V gene: TRBV19

CDR3 protein: CASSSPLQETQYF
CDR3 DNA: TGTGCCAGCAGTTCTCCCTTGCAAGAGACCCAGTACTTC
D gene: -
J gene: TRBJ2-5
clone size: -
V gene: TRBV6-2/TRBV6-3

CDR3 protein: CASRLGQPSGELFF
CDR3 DNA: TGTGCCAGCAGACTGGGACAGCCCTCCGGGGAGCTGTTTTTT
D gene: TRBD1
J gene: TRBJ2-2
clone size: few
V gene: TRBV27

CDR3 protein: CATSRGLGQFGGYGYTF
CDR3 DNA: TGTGCCACCAGCAGAGGATTGGGACAGTTCGGCGGGTATGGCTACACCTTC
D gene: TRBD1
J gene: TRBJ1-2
clone size: -
V gene: TRBV15

CDR3 protein: CASSSIAGNTIYF
CDR3 DNA: TGTGCCAGCAGTTCCATAGCCGGAAACACCATATATTTT
D gene: -
J gene: TRBJ1-3
clone size: -
V gene: TRBV12-3/TRBV12-4

CDR3 protein: CASSQDRLSGGEDEQYF
CDR3 DNA: TGCGCCAGCAGCCAAGACCGCCTTAGCGGAGGAGAGGACGAGCAGTACTTC
D gene: -
J gene: TRBJ2-7
clone size: -
V gene: TRBV4-3

CDR3 protein: CASSQDPQNTEAFF
CDR3 DNA: TGCGCCAGCAGCCAAGATCCCCAGAACACTGAAGCTTTCTTT
D gene: -
J gene: TRBJ1-1
clone size: few
V gene: TRBV4-3

CDR3 protein: CASSQTAFYGYTF
CDR3 DNA: TGTGCCAGCAGCCAGACAGCCTTTTATGGCTACACCTTC
D gene: -
J gene: TRBJ1-2
clone size: -
V gene: TRBV5-6

CDR3 protein: CASSPTGTEGNEQYF
CDR3 DNA: TGCGCCAGCAGCCCAACCGGGACAGAGGGGAACGAGCAGTACTTC
D gene: TRBD1
J gene: TRBJ2-7
clone size: -
V gene: TRBV4-3

CDR3 protein: CASSLTTSGRANEQFF
CDR3 DNA: TGTGCCAGCAGCTTAACGACTAGCGGGAGGGCCAATGAGCAGTTCTTC
D gene: TRBD2
J gene: TRBJ2-1
clone size: once
V gene: TRBV11-2

CDR3 protein: CASSPPRSAGRTGRGREKLFF
CDR3 DNA: TGCGCCAGCAGCCCTCCACGATCAGCGGGTCGGACAGGGCGGGGGAGAGAAAAACTGTTTTTT
D gene: TRBD1
J gene: TRBJ1-4
clone size: -
V gene: TRBV4-1

CDR3 protein: CASRLQGAILNTEAFF
CDR3 DNA: TGTGCCAGCAGACTACAGGGGGCGATTCTGAACACTGAAGCTTTCTTT
D gene: TRBD1
J gene: TRBJ1-1
clone size: -
V gene: TRBV5-5

CDR3 protein: CASSQHPGLAGPSYEQYF
CDR3 DNA: TGCGCCAGCAGCCAGCACCCGGGACTAGCGGGACCTTCCTACGAGCAGTACTTC
D gene: TRBD2
J gene: TRBJ2-7
clone size: -
V gene: TRBV4-1

CDR3 protein: CASSERDRGPSNTEAFF
CDR3 DNA: TGTGCCAGCAGCGAGCGGGACAGGGGGCCCTCTAACACTGAAGCTTTCTTT
D gene: TRBD1
J gene: TRBJ1-1
clone size: -
V gene: TRBV3-1/TRBV3-2

CDR3 protein: CASSEGWALPYQETQYF
CDR3 DNA: TGCGCCAGCAGTGAGGGCTGGGCCCTGCCCTACCAAGAGACCCAGTACTTC
D gene: -
J gene: TRBJ2-5
clone size: -
V gene: TRBV10-2

CDR3 protein: CASSLSLGTGGSPLHF
CDR3 DNA: TGTGCCAGCAGTTTATCTTTGGGGACAGGGGGTTCACCCCTCCACTTT
D gene: TRBD1
J gene: TRBJ1-6
clone size: -
V gene: TRBV27

CDR3 protein: CASSNEGTRTDEQFF
CDR3 DNA: TGTGCCAGCAGTAACGAGGGGACTAGGACTGATGAGCAGTTCTTC
D gene: TRBD2
J gene: TRBJ2-1
clone size: -
V gene: TRBV6-6

CDR3 protein: CASSQEGALNTEAFF
CDR3 DNA: TGCGCCAGCAGCCAAGAGGGAGCACTGAACACTGAAGCTTTCTTT
D gene: -
J gene: TRBJ1-1
clone size: once
V gene: TRBV4-1

CDR3 protein: CASSLVGGSTGELFF
CDR3 DNA: TGTGCCAGCAGCTTAGTAGGGGGCTCGACCGGGGAGCTGTTTTTT
D gene: TRBD1
J gene: TRBJ2-2
clone size: -
V gene: TRBV7-8

CDR3 protein: CASSLGGASNQPQHF
CDR3 DNA: TGTGCCAGCAGCTTGGGGGGAGCGAGCAATCAGCCCCAGCATTTT
D gene: -
J gene: TRBJ1-5
clone size: -
V gene: TRBV7-2

CDR3 protein: CASSYRGLEVQPQHF
CDR3 DNA: TGTGCCAGCAGTTACAGGGGGCTCGAGGTTCAGCCCCAGCATTTT
D gene: TRBD1
J gene: TRBJ1-5
clone size: few
V gene: TRBV6-2/TRBV6-3

CDR3 protein: CASSIPGYSNQPQHF
CDR3 DNA: TGTGCCAGTAGTATCCCAGGATATAGCAATCAGCCCCAGCATTTT
D gene: -
J gene: TRBJ1-5
clone size: -
V gene: TRBV19

CDR3 protein: CASSGDRAGNTIYF
CDR3 DNA: TGTGCCAGCAGCGGAGACAGGGCTGGAAACACCATATATTTT
D gene: TRBD1
J gene: TRBJ1-3
clone size: -
V gene: TRBV9

CDR3 protein: CASSLGEGATYEQYF
CDR3 DNA: TGTGCCAGCAGCTTGGGAGAGGGGGCCACCTACGAGCAGTACTTC
D gene: TRBD1
J gene: TRBJ2-7
clone size: -
V gene: TRBV5-4

CDR3 protein: CASSEGGLAVSLEQFF
CDR3 DNA: TGTGCCAGCAGTGAAGGGGGACTAGCGGTTTCGCTTGAGCAGTTCTTC
D gene: TRBD2
J gene: TRBJ2-1
clone size: -
V gene: TRBV2

CDR3 protein: CASIEGNSGNTIYF
CDR3 DNA: TGTGCCAGCATCGAGGGAAACTCTGGAAACACCATATATTTT
D gene: -
J gene: TRBJ1-3
clone size: -
V gene: TRBV28

CDR3 protein: CASSLRDSNEKLFF
CDR3 DNA: TGTGCCAGCAGCCTCCGGGACAGTAATGAAAAACTGTTTTTT
D gene: TRBD1
J gene: TRBJ1-4
clone size: -
V gene: TRBV7-9

CDR3 protein: CASSSGRVHSLEQYF
CDR3 DNA: TGTGCCAGCAGCTCGGGCAGGGTCCACTCTCTCGAGCAGTACTTC
D gene: -
J gene: TRBJ2-7
clone size: -
V gene: TRBV7-8

CDR3 protein: CAISAGTEIAGYTF
CDR3 DNA: TGTGCCATCAGTGCCGGGACAGAGATAGCCGGCTACACCTTC
D gene: TRBD1
J gene: TRBJ1-2
clone size: -
V gene: TRBV10-3

CDR3 protein: CASSLRGSNQPQHF
CDR3 DNA: TGTGCCAGCAGCTTACGGGGGAGCAATCAGCCCCAGCATTTT
D gene: -
J gene: TRBJ1-5
clone size: -
V gene: TRBV11-2

CDR3 protein: CASSLGAGNPGNQPQHF
CDR3 DNA: TGTGCCAGCAGCTTGGGGGCAGGGAACCCTGGCAATCAGCCCCAGCATTTT
D gene: -
J gene: TRBJ1-5
clone size: -
V gene: TRBV7-9

CDR3 protein: CAWRGRGAGYEQYF
CDR3 DNA: TGTGCCTGGAGAGGTCGGGGAGCGGGTTACGAGCAGTACTTC
D gene: -
J gene: TRBJ2-7
clone size: few
V gene: TRBV30

CDR3 protein: CASSPKTDRDSPLHF
CDR3 DNA: TGTGCCAGCAGCCCTAAAACGGACAGGGATTCACCCCTCCACTTT
D gene: TRBD1
J gene: TRBJ1-6
clone size: -
V gene: TRBV7-3

CDR3 protein: CATSDGFGEKLFF
CDR3 DNA: TGTGCCACCAGCGACGGGTTTGGCGAAAAACTGTTTTTT
D gene: -
J gene: TRBJ1-4
clone size: -
V gene: TRBV24-1

CDR3 protein: CASSDGPDTDTQYF
CDR3 DNA: TGTGCCAGCAGTGATGGCCCAGACACAGATACGCAGTATTTT
D gene: -
J gene: TRBJ2-3
clone size: -
V gene: TRBV6-4

CDR3 protein: CASSLTPRTGELFF
CDR3 DNA: TGTGCCAGCAGCTTGACCCCGAGGACCGGGGAGCTGTTTTTT
D gene: -
J gene: TRBJ2-2
clone size: once
V gene: TRBV7-2

CDR3 protein: CASSLSSDYGYTF
CDR3 DNA: TGCGCCAGCAGCTTGTCGTCAGACTATGGCTACACCTTC
D gene: -
J gene: TRBJ1-2
clone size: once
V gene: TRBV5-1

CDR3 protein: CASSVLGQGAAEQYF
CDR3 DNA: TGTGCCAGCAGCGTCCTGGGACAGGGGGCGGCCGAGCAGTACTTC
D gene: TRBD1
J gene: TRBJ2-7
clone size: -
V gene: TRBV9

CDR3 protein: CASSADRDSGYTF
CDR3 DNA: TGTGCCAGCAGTGCGGACAGGGATAGTGGCTACACCTTC
D gene: TRBD1
J gene: TRBJ1-2
clone size: -
V gene: TRBV25-1

CDR3 protein: CASSLVQGYPGQETQYF
CDR3 DNA: TGTGCCAGCAGCTTAGTGCAGGGGTATCCAGGCCAAGAGACCCAGTACTTC
D gene: -
J gene: TRBJ2-5
clone size: -
V gene: TRBV11-2

CDR3 protein: CASSVIAGNTDTQYF
CDR3 DNA: TGTGCCAGCAGCGTAATAGCGGGTAACACAGATACGCAGTATTTT
D gene: TRBD2
J gene: TRBJ2-3
clone size: -
V gene: TRBV7-2

CDR3 protein: CASSTSGQVHGYTF
CDR3 DNA: TGTGCCAGCAGTACCTCAGGGCAGGTCCATGGCTACACCTTC
D gene: -
J gene: TRBJ1-2
clone size: -
V gene: TRBV2

CDR3 protein: CASSLGTGGWRSGANVLTF
CDR3 DNA: TGTGCCAGCAGCTTGGGTACAGGGGGCTGGCGCTCTGGGGCCAACGTCCTGACTTTC
D gene: TRBD1
J gene: TRBJ2-6
clone size: -
V gene: TRBV5-4